This T cell receptor beta chain was retrieved from a study of glioma-infiltrating T cells after dendritic cell vaccination. Study context: Glioblastoma patients came from Phase I and II dendritic cell vaccination trials.

The CDR3 extends over 13 amino acids. Germline lookup yields CDR1 SGHDN and CDR2 FVKESK. Trimming pared 4 bases from V and 4 bases from J, leaving 10 bases between. Study findings and constraints: Only a small number of patients had complete blood and tumor samples.

Primers: 60 V beta forward and 13 J beta reverse. Here immunoSEQ multiplex PCR was the method, and the copy in TCRdb shows in-frame clones only, minus some. The sample includes approximately 90,000 clones, roughly 84% of them seen just once. As for this clone: Its cognate antigen is unknown.

This TCR was sampled from a human donor with glioblastoma. The chain couples TRBV14 to TRBJ1-1, with D possibly TRBD1 on 6 matching bases. The source material was blood, sampled before dendritic cell vaccination. The CDR3 DNA sequence: TGTGCCAGCAGCCTGGTCAGGGGCACTGAAGCTTTCTTT. It codes for CASSLVRGTEAFF.